A selection of T cell receptor beta chains follows, all from one sample in a study of T cells in Graves' hyperthyroidism and ophthalmopathy. TCRdb analysed the multiplex PCR reads with MiXCR anew, one entry per CDR3 protein. The sample lists 300,000 to 350,000 distinct CDR3 sequences, about 14% occurring once. Sequencing was carried out using blood. The origin of the receptors is a woman aged 25 to 45 with Graves' hyperthyroidism. CDR3s include the opening cysteine and the closing phenylalanine or tryptophan. A D gene is named only where the DNA matches it firmly. Clone size is stated in some rows and not others, as once, few, many or a class when expanded.

j_call: TRBJ2-1
v_call: TRBV6-2/TRBV6-3
clone_size: many
d_call: TRBD2
cdr3_nt: TGTGCCAGCAAGGACAGCGGGGGGGCAAATGAGCAGTTCTTC
cdr3_aa: CASKDSGGANEQFF

j_call: TRBJ2-2
v_call: TRBV9
clone_size: few
d_call: TRBD2
cdr3_nt: TGTGCCAGCAGCCCTAGCGGGAGGGCCACCGGGGAGCTGTTTTTT
cdr3_aa: CASSPSGRATGELFF

j_call: TRBJ2-7
v_call: TRBV6-1
clone_size: many
d_call: -
cdr3_nt: TGTGCCAGCAGTGCACCGGGACGGCCTTACGAGCAGTACTTC
cdr3_aa: CASSAPGRPYEQYF

j_call: TRBJ2-1
v_call: TRBV20-1
clone_size: once
d_call: -
cdr3_nt: TGCAGCGCCGATAAGAGCGATGAGCAGTTCTTC
cdr3_aa: CSADKSDEQFF

j_call: TRBJ2-1
v_call: TRBV20-1
clone_size: -
d_call: TRBD2
cdr3_nt: TGCAGTGCTCCCCATCCCTCGTCTAGCGGAGCTTACAATGAGCAGTTCTTC
cdr3_aa: CSAPHPSSSGAYNEQFF

j_call: TRBJ2-7
v_call: TRBV6-1
clone_size: -
d_call: -
cdr3_nt: TGTGCCAGCAGTAGGACAGCTCAGCGGGAGCAGTACTTC
cdr3_aa: CASSRTAQREQYF

j_call: TRBJ2-1
v_call: TRBV20-1
clone_size: few
d_call: -
cdr3_nt: TGCAGTGCTAGACGTCCGGGCACATACAATGAGCAGTTCTTC
cdr3_aa: CSARRPGTYNEQFF

j_call: TRBJ1-5
v_call: TRBV6-2/TRBV6-3
clone_size: many
d_call: -
cdr3_nt: TGTGCCAGCGACACATACAATCAGCCCCAGCATTTT
cdr3_aa: CASDTYNQPQHF

j_call: TRBJ1-3
v_call: TRBV3-1
clone_size: -
d_call: -
cdr3_nt: TGTGCCAGCAGCCGATTTCGGGAAAACACCATATATTTT
cdr3_aa: CASSRFRENTIYF

j_call: TRBJ1-4
v_call: TRBV20-1
clone_size: many
d_call: -
cdr3_nt: TGCAGTGCTACCCTAGACTCAGAGACTAATGAAAAACTGTTTTTT
cdr3_aa: CSATLDSETNEKLFF

j_call: TRBJ2-3
v_call: TRBV5-1
clone_size: -
d_call: -
cdr3_nt: TGCGCCAGCACCCTGACGCCGGGCACAGATACGCAGTATTTT
cdr3_aa: CASTLTPGTDTQYF

j_call: TRBJ1-5
v_call: TRBV6-1
clone_size: many
d_call: -
cdr3_nt: TGTGCCAGCAGTGAAAATCCCGGGGTAAATCAGCCCCAGCATTTT
cdr3_aa: CASSENPGVNQPQHF

j_call: TRBJ2-7
v_call: TRBV4-1
clone_size: few
d_call: TRBD2
cdr3_nt: TGCGCCAGCAGCCAGCATCTAAGCGGGAGGAACCCCTCCCGCTACGAGCAGTACTTC
cdr3_aa: CASSQHLSGRNPSRYEQYF

j_call: TRBJ1-2
v_call: TRBV6-1
clone_size: -
d_call: -
cdr3_nt: TGTGCCAGCAGTGGACCCAGGCCCAACTATGGCTACACCTTC
cdr3_aa: CASSGPRPNYGYTF

j_call: TRBJ2-1
v_call: TRBV5-4
clone_size: many
d_call: -
cdr3_nt: TGTGCCAGCAGCACTTTTAATGAGCAGTTCTTC
cdr3_aa: CASSTFNEQFF

j_call: TRBJ1-5
v_call: TRBV6-4
clone_size: -
d_call: -
cdr3_nt: TGTGCCAGTAGTGACTGGGATCCGACGTATAGCAATCAGCCCCAGCATTTT
cdr3_aa: CASSDWDPTYSNQPQHF

j_call: TRBJ2-3
v_call: TRBV20-1
clone_size: many
d_call: TRBD2
cdr3_nt: TGCAGTGCGGGCACTAGCGTCCACACAGATACGCAGTATTTT
cdr3_aa: CSAGTSVHTDTQYF

j_call: TRBJ2-5
v_call: TRBV3-1
clone_size: -
d_call: TRBD1
cdr3_nt: TGTGCCAGCAGCCATAAAGGAAGGGGGCTTGTGGAGACCCAGTACTTC
cdr3_aa: CASSHKGRGLVETQYF

j_call: TRBJ2-2
v_call: TRBV5-6
clone_size: few
d_call: -
cdr3_nt: TGTGCCAGCAGGAGGGAAGGAACGAACACCGGGGATCTGTTTTTT
cdr3_aa: CASRREGTNTGDLFF

j_call: TRBJ2-7
v_call: TRBV20-1
clone_size: many
d_call: -
cdr3_nt: TGCAGTGCTAAAGAGGGCCGGGAGCAGTACTTC
cdr3_aa: CSAKEGREQYF

j_call: TRBJ2-3
v_call: TRBV19
clone_size: -
d_call: -
cdr3_nt: TGTGCCAGTAGGGGGTTCGGCAACCCAGATACGCAGTATTTT
cdr3_aa: CASRGFGNPDTQYF

j_call: TRBJ2-2
v_call: TRBV4-3
clone_size: once
d_call: -
cdr3_nt: TGCGCCAGCAGCCTATCGTGGGCCGCCGGGGAGCTGTTTTTT
cdr3_aa: CASSLSWAAGELFF

j_call: TRBJ2-1
v_call: TRBV27
clone_size: many
d_call: TRBD1
cdr3_nt: TGTGCCAGCAGTTTCGAAGGACAGGGATACAATGAGCAGTTCTTC
cdr3_aa: CASSFEGQGYNEQFF

j_call: TRBJ2-3
v_call: TRBV6-2/TRBV6-3
clone_size: -
d_call: TRBD2
cdr3_nt: TGTGCCAGCACTTCGGAAGGGACTAACCCAGATACGCAGTATTTT
cdr3_aa: CASTSEGTNPDTQYF

j_call: TRBJ2-7
v_call: TRBV5-1
clone_size: many
d_call: -
cdr3_nt: TGCGCCAGCAGCTTGGTCGGAGGCCTCGGGGAGCAGTACTTC
cdr3_aa: CASSLVGGLGEQYF

j_call: TRBJ2-3
v_call: TRBV20-1
clone_size: many
d_call: -
cdr3_nt: TGCAGTGCTAGAGAGGGCCTAGCGACCACAGATACGCAGTATTTT
cdr3_aa: CSAREGLATTDTQYF

j_call: TRBJ2-3
v_call: TRBV12-3/TRBV12-4
clone_size: many
d_call: -
cdr3_nt: TGTGCCAGCAGTCATTCAGCAAGCCCAGATACGCAGTATTTT
cdr3_aa: CASSHSASPDTQYF

j_call: TRBJ2-7
v_call: TRBV7-8
clone_size: many
d_call: TRBD1
cdr3_nt: TGTGCCAGCAGCTTCGACAGGGCCACCTACGAGCAGTACTTC
cdr3_aa: CASSFDRATYEQYF

j_call: TRBJ2-1
v_call: TRBV6-1
clone_size: few
d_call: -
cdr3_nt: TGTGCCAGCAGTGTAAGTTACGATGAGCAGTTCTTC
cdr3_aa: CASSVSYDEQFF

j_call: TRBJ1-5
v_call: TRBV6-1
clone_size: -
d_call: -
cdr3_nt: TGTGCCAGCAATGGATGGGGGGGTAATGGGCAGCCCCAGCATTTT
cdr3_aa: CASNGWGGNGQPQHF

j_call: TRBJ1-3
v_call: TRBV7-9
clone_size: -
d_call: -
cdr3_nt: TGTGCCAGCAGGACAGACAGCTCTGGAAACACCATATATTTT
cdr3_aa: CASRTDSSGNTIYF

j_call: TRBJ2-1
v_call: TRBV24-1
clone_size: many
d_call: -
cdr3_nt: TGTGCCACCAGGGGGGCGGGCGCCTACAATGAGCAGTTCTTC
cdr3_aa: CATRGAGAYNEQFF

j_call: TRBJ2-4
v_call: TRBV2
clone_size: few
d_call: TRBD1
cdr3_nt: TGTGCCAGCAGGGAAGACAGGGATGAAAACATTCAGTACTTC
cdr3_aa: CASREDRDENIQYF

j_call: TRBJ2-7
v_call: TRBV6-5
clone_size: -
d_call: TRBD1
cdr3_nt: TGTGCCAGCAGTCCGGGGACAGGGGCGGACTACGAGCAGTACTTC
cdr3_aa: CASSPGTGADYEQYF

j_call: TRBJ2-7
v_call: TRBV11-2
clone_size: many
d_call: -
cdr3_nt: TGTGCCAGCAGCGGGGGACAAGGGAGCTACGAGCAGTACTTC
cdr3_aa: CASSGGQGSYEQYF

j_call: TRBJ2-7
v_call: TRBV12-3/TRBV12-4
clone_size: many
d_call: -
cdr3_nt: TGTGCCAGCAGTGCCACCGGGACGCAGGTGGGGGAGCAGTACTTC
cdr3_aa: CASSATGTQVGEQYF

j_call: TRBJ2-3
v_call: TRBV19
clone_size: many
d_call: -
cdr3_nt: TGTGCCAGTAGTATGCAGTCTACAGCAGATACGCAGTATTTT
cdr3_aa: CASSMQSTADTQYF

j_call: TRBJ1-1
v_call: TRBV7-6
clone_size: few
d_call: -
cdr3_nt: TGTGCCAGCAGCTTGCGGGGGCCCGTGAACACTGAAGCTTTCTTT
cdr3_aa: CASSLRGPVNTEAFF

j_call: TRBJ1-5
v_call: TRBV7-2
clone_size: many
d_call: -
cdr3_nt: TGTGCCAGCAGCTTATACAGTAGCGAGCCCCAGCATTTT
cdr3_aa: CASSLYSSEPQHF

j_call: TRBJ2-1
v_call: TRBV12-3/TRBV12-4
clone_size: many
d_call: -
cdr3_nt: TGTGCCAGCATCCCGAGGGGCAGGGGAGGCTTAGGTGAGCAGTTCTTC
cdr3_aa: CASIPRGRGGLGEQFF

j_call: TRBJ2-3
v_call: TRBV7-9
clone_size: many
d_call: -
cdr3_nt: TGTGCCAGCAGCTTAGACCAACAGGGAGTCACAGATACGCAGTATTTT
cdr3_aa: CASSLDQQGVTDTQYF

j_call: TRBJ2-7
v_call: TRBV5-1
clone_size: -
d_call: -
cdr3_nt: TGCGCCAGCAGCCCGAACCAGGGCCCCAAAACCTACGAGCAGTACTTC
cdr3_aa: CASSPNQGPKTYEQYF

j_call: TRBJ2-7
v_call: TRBV6-2/TRBV6-3
clone_size: many
d_call: -
cdr3_nt: TGTGCCAGCAGTTACACGGACTACGAGCAGTACTTC
cdr3_aa: CASSYTDYEQYF

j_call: TRBJ1-5
v_call: TRBV12-3/TRBV12-4
clone_size: many
d_call: TRBD1
cdr3_nt: TGTGCCAGCAGTCCAGCCGGGACAGGGGCTCAGCCCCAGCATTTT
cdr3_aa: CASSPAGTGAQPQHF

j_call: TRBJ1-5
v_call: TRBV30
clone_size: -
d_call: -
cdr3_nt: TGTGCCTGGAGTGTGGGGACAACCATGGATCAGCCCCAGCATTTT
cdr3_aa: CAWSVGTTMDQPQHF

j_call: TRBJ2-1
v_call: TRBV3-1
clone_size: few
d_call: -
cdr3_nt: TGTGCCAGCAGCCCAGAGGTAGGGGTCAGCTCCTACAATGAGCAGTTCTTC
cdr3_aa: CASSPEVGVSSYNEQFF

j_call: TRBJ1-4
v_call: TRBV3-1
clone_size: -
d_call: -
cdr3_nt: TGTGCCAGCAGCCAAGGGGCAGCAGGTTGGGAAAAACTGTTTTTT
cdr3_aa: CASSQGAAGWEKLFF

j_call: TRBJ2-6
v_call: TRBV20-1
clone_size: -
d_call: -
cdr3_nt: TGCAGTGCTCCCCCTGGCCTCTCTGGGGCCAACGTCCTGACTTTC
cdr3_aa: CSAPPGLSGANVLTF

j_call: TRBJ1-5
v_call: TRBV9
clone_size: few
d_call: -
cdr3_nt: TGTGCCAGCAGCGTAGATGCAGGGGATCAGCCCCAGCATTTT
cdr3_aa: CASSVDAGDQPQHF

j_call: TRBJ1-5
v_call: TRBV19
clone_size: many
d_call: -
cdr3_nt: TGTGCCAGTAGAAAAGCGAACAGTATTACTCAGCCCCAGCATTTT
cdr3_aa: CASRKANSITQPQHF

j_call: TRBJ1-5
v_call: TRBV3-1
clone_size: -
d_call: -
cdr3_nt: TGTGCCAGCAGCCAAGGCATCAATAGCAATCAGCCCCAGCATTTT
cdr3_aa: CASSQGINSNQPQHF

j_call: TRBJ2-7
v_call: TRBV7-9
clone_size: few
d_call: -
cdr3_nt: TGTGCCAGCAGCTTGGCCGGGCCAGGGACCGAGCAGTACTTC
cdr3_aa: CASSLAGPGTEQYF

j_call: TRBJ1-6
v_call: TRBV12-3/TRBV12-4
clone_size: many
d_call: -
cdr3_nt: TGTGCCAGCAGGCCGGCGGGGGGTTCACCCCTCCACTTT
cdr3_aa: CASRPAGGSPLHF

j_call: TRBJ2-3
v_call: TRBV13
clone_size: many
d_call: -
cdr3_nt: TGTGCCAGCAGCGTCAGAAGCCAAAGGTTCACAGATACGCAGTATTTT
cdr3_aa: CASSVRSQRFTDTQYF

j_call: TRBJ2-5
v_call: TRBV11-2
clone_size: -
d_call: TRBD1
cdr3_nt: TGTGCCAGCAGCTTATCCGCGACAGGGGTCCAAGAGACCCAGTACTTC
cdr3_aa: CASSLSATGVQETQYF

j_call: TRBJ1-5
v_call: TRBV15
clone_size: -
d_call: -
cdr3_nt: TGTGCCACCAGCGCAGGCAGTTATAGCAATCAGCCCCAGCATTTT
cdr3_aa: CATSAGSYSNQPQHF

j_call: TRBJ2-7
v_call: TRBV10-3
clone_size: many
d_call: TRBD1
cdr3_nt: TGTGCCATCAGCGCATCGGGACAGGCCTACGAGCAGTACTTC
cdr3_aa: CAISASGQAYEQYF